This T cell receptor beta chain derives from a study of shared clonotypes between healthy human individuals. A split of CD4+ cells into CD45RA+ naive and CD45RA-negative memory subsets was performed. Running of the assay took place at deep level. Some clones are missing from TCRdb's copy, which holds only in-frame ones; the method was immunoSEQ multiplex PCR. Counted here are some 900,000 clones, about three quarters occurring once; the ten biggest clones make up approximately 1.5%. V lost 0 bases, J lost 6 bases, and 15 bases lay in between. CDR1 is LNHNV and CDR2 is YYDKDF in the germline V gene (reference sequence). The CDR3 consists of 16 residues.

The sequence came from a man between 18 and 29 years old in good health. V gene TRBV15 combines with J gene TRBJ2-1; D might be TRBD2 (5 bases). The sample taken for sequencing was memory CD4+ T cells sorted from blood. Subset given: CD45RA-negative fraction. CDR3 DNA: TGTGCCACCAGCAGAGATAGGGAGTATGGCGGCAATGAGCAGTTCTTC. Amino acid sequence: CATSRDREYGGNEQFF.